This TCR beta chain comes out of a study of preoperative IRX-2 immunotherapy in early breast cancer. By share of the sample, this clone is medium-sized. TCRdb's table, derived via immunoSEQ multiplex PCR, lists solely in-frame clones and lacks some. The table records around 24,000 clones, approximately 77% of them present only once. Documented treatment: preoperative locoregional IRX-2 cytokine immunotherapy. Samples came from a phase Ib trial of preoperative locoregional IRX-2 cytokine immunotherapy. The sequencing used lymph node tissue, collected after IRX-2 immunotherapy. The receptor comes from a human donor with breast cancer.

DNA for the CDR3: TGTGCCACCAGCAGGGTACAGGGTAGGGACGATGAGCAGTTCTTC. The encoded protein is CATSRVQGRDDEQFF. J is TRBJ2-1 and V is TRBV15; a possible D gene is TRBD1 (6 bases). Germline V CDR1 and CDR2: LNHNV, YYDKDF (reference sequence). CDR3 length: 15 amino acids. Trimming shortened V by 3 bases and J by 8 bases, and 17 bases separated the two germline ends.